Each of the 8 T cell receptor beta chains below was sequenced from the same sample in a study of blood T cell repertoires in COVID-19. Measured with immunoSEQ multiplex PCR; TCRdb has only the in-frame clones, and not every one. This sample yields more than 85,000 clones, of which around 86% are seen a single time; less than 3.5% belongs to the top ten. Sequencing was carried out using PBMCs or T cells enriched from blood (not recorded which). The origin of the receptors is a woman between 50 and 59 years old who had recovered from COVID-19.

The rearrangement links TRBV2 to TRBJ2-7; no clear D gene. CDR3 length: 13 residues. Trimming pared 3 bases from V and 0 bases from J, leaving 6 bases between. Germline assignment: CDR1 SNHLY and CDR2 FYNNEI. The CDR3 sequence is CASSDRYSYEQYF. The CDR3 DNA sequence: TGTGCCAGCAGTGACAGATACTCCTACGAGCAGTACTTC.

The chain links TRBV18 to TRBJ2-3, with TRBD1 identical over 10 bases. Losses at the gene ends were 2 bases for V and 7 bases for J; bases not matched to a gene: 9. Germline V lookup: CDR1 KGHSH, CDR2 LQKENI. This CDR3 spans 16 amino acids. As DNA, the CDR3 is TGTGCCAGCTCACCAACGGCGGGACAGGGGTCCAATACGCAGTATTTT. The encoded protein is CASSPTAGQGSNTQYF. The full variable domain, rest sourced from reference TRBV18 and TRBJ2-3, is NAGVMQNPRHLVRRRGQEARLRCSPMKGHSHVYWYRQLPEEGLKFMVYLQKENIIDESGMPKERFSAEFPKEGPSILRIQQVVRGDSAAYFCASSPTAGQGSNTQYFGPGTRLTVL.

The chain employs TRBV10-3 and TRBJ2-2; possible D gene TRBD2, 6 bases. The CDR3 sequence is 16 residues long. With 0 bases removed from V and 8 bases from J, the gap between germline ends came to 16 bases. From germline, CDR1 is ENHRY and CDR2 SYGVKD. The CDR3 region is CAISESSGMNGGELFF. The CDR3 nucleotides read TGTGCCATCAGTGAGTCTAGCGGCATGAATGGGGGGGAGCTGTTTTTT.

This clone appeared once. The chain uses TRBV30 and TRBJ1-5; 9 nucleotides line up with TRBD1. The V gene's germline CDR1 is GTSNPN and CDR2 SVGIG (reference sequence). The CDR3 contains 14 residues. V shed 3 bases, J shed 4 bases, and the junction held 4 bases outside the gene matches. Here the CDR3 reads CAWSEGQGNQPQHF. The DNA of the CDR3 is TGTGCCTGGAGCGAGGGACAGGGAAATCAGCCCCAGCATTTT. Looking up the rest from reference TRBV30 and TRBJ1-5 gives the full variable domain: SQTIHQWPATLVQPVGSPLSLECTVEGTSNPNLYWYRQAAGRGLQLLFYSVGIGQISSEVPQNLSASRPQDRQFILSSKKLLLSDSGFYLCAWSEGQGNQPQHFGDGTRLSIL.

The chain carries TRBV5-1 and TRBJ2-1, with D possibly being TRBD2 (6 bases). There are 16 residues in the CDR3. Trimming took off 4 bases at V and 2 bases at J, with 16 bases between the two ends. Germline loops: CDR1 SGHRS, CDR2 YFSETQ. This CDR3 reads CASSPKAAGTYNEQFF. In nucleotides, the CDR3 is TGCGCCAGCAGCCCGAAGGCCGCGGGGACCTACAATGAGCAGTTCTTC.

This rearrangement joins TRBV7-8 to TRBJ1-1; no firm D call. CDR1 is SGHVS, CDR2 FQNEAQ, per germline. V was clipped by 1 base and J by 3 bases, with 15 bases between them. The CDR3 consists of 16 residues. The CDR3 reads CASSLGAYQSDTEAFF. CDR3 coding DNA: TGTGCCAGCAGCTTAGGGGCCTATCAGTCGGACACTGAAGCTTTCTTT.

The chain uses TRBV3-1 (or the pseudogene TRBV3-2) and TRBJ2-7, with 8 bases that match TRBD1. J lost 2 bases, V lost 4 bases, and 7 bases had no gene match. The CDR3 sequence is 15 residues long. Germline loops: CDR1 LGHDT, CDR2 YNNKEL (reference sequence). The CDR3 DNA reads TGTGCCAGCAGCCGGGGACAGGAGGGGACCTACGAGCAGTACTTC. Its translation: CASSRGQEGTYEQYF.

A single count supports this clone. The V gene is TRBV5-1, the J gene TRBJ2-1, with a tentative D call TRBD1 (5 bases). Trimming pared 0 bases from V and 3 bases from J, leaving 10 bases between. The CDR3 length is 15 residues. Germline V lookup: CDR1 SGHRS, CDR2 YFSETQ. CDR3 amino acids: CASSLGGYYYNEQFF. CDR3 sequence (DNA): TGCGCCAGCAGCTTGGGGGGCTATTACTACAATGAGCAGTTCTTC.